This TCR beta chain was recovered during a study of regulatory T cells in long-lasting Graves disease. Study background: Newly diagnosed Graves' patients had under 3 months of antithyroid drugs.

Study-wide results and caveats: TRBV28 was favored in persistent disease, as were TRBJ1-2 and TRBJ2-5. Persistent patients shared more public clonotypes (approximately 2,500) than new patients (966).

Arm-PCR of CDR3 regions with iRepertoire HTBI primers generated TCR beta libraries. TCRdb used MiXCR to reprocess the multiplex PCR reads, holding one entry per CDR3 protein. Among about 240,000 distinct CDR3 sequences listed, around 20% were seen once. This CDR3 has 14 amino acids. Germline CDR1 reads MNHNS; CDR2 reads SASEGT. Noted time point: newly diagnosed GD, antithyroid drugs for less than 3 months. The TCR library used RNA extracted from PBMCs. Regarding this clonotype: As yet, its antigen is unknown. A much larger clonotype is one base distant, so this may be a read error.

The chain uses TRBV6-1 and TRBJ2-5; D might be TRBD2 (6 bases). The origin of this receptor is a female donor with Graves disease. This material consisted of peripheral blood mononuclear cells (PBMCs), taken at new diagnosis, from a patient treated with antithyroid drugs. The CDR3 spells CATTPTSYQEAQYF. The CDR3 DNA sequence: TGTGCCACCACCCCCACTAGCTACCAAGAGGCCCAGTACTTC.